This T cell receptor (beta chain) comes out of a study of blood T cell repertoires in COVID-19. This clone was detected once. Germline V gives CDR1 MNHEY, CDR2 SVGAGI. Trimming took 5 bases from V and 7 from J; bases not matched to a gene: 4. The CDR3 spans 13 residues. Up to 2 weeks before entering the study, exposed participants had met a COVID-19 case. In the original processing: Amplification of reference gene primers was used by the study to estimate nucleated cell counts. The data were produced by immunoSEQ multiplex PCR, yet TCRdb's version contains in-frame clones alone and is incomplete. Clone size and V and J calls were adopted from that table, with D and trimming inferred from the DNA. The table lists roughly 150,000 clones, around four fifths of them singletons.

The sample taken for sequencing was PBMCs or T cells enriched from blood (not recorded which). The J gene is TRBJ1-5, the V gene TRBV6-5; 8 nucleotides match TRBD1. The receptor comes from a man between 70 and 80 years old who had been exposed to COVID-19. CDR3 sequence: CASSPGGGQPQHF. The CDR3 DNA follows: TGTGCCAGCAGTCCAGGGGGCGGACAGCCCCAGCATTTT.